This T cell receptor (beta chain) was sequenced in a study of blood T cell repertoires in COVID-19. The overall study: The United States, Italy and Spain were the sources of the acute and convalescent COVID-19 samples. T cells, B-cell-depleted T cells, or PBMCs supplied cDNA or gDNA.

Trimming left V 6 bases short and J 4 bases short, with 12 bases between. The CDR3 sequence is 13 residues long. Across about two dozen US areas, participants ranged in age from about 18 to 100 years. Participant-reported clinical history was the basis for cohort assignment. This table comes from immunoSEQ multiplex PCR, and its TCRdb copy is limited to in-frame clones, with some not included. The table includes roughly 200,000 clones, roughly 88% detected once. The chain recombines TRBV12-3 or TRBV12-4 with TRBJ2-5; D might be TRBD1 (6 bases). The specimen sequenced was PBMCs or T cells enriched from blood (not recorded which). The clonotype originates from a man in his forties with acute COVID-19. Here the CDR3 reads CASSRGGGETQYF. CDR3 in DNA: TGTGCCAGCAGCAGGGGTGGGGGAGAGACCCAGTACTTC.